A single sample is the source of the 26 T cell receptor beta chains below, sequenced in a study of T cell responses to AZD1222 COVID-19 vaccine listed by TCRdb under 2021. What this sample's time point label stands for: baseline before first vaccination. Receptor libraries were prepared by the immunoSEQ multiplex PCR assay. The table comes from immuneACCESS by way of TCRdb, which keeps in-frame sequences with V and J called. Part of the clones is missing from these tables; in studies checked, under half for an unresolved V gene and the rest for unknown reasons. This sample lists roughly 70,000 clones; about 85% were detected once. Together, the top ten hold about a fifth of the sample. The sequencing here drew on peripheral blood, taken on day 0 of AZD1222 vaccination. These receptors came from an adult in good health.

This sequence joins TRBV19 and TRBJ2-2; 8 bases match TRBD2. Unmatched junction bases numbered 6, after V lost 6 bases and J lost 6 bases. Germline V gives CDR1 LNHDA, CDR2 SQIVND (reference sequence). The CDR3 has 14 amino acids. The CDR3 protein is CASSPGGPPGELFF. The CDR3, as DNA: TGTGCCAGTAGCCCGGGAGGGCCCCCCGGGGAGCTGTTTTTT.

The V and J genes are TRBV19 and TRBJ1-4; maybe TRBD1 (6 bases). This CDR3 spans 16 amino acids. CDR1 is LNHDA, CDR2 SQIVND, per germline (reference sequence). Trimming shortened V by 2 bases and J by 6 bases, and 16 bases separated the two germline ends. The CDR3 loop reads CASSIRWGARDEKLFF. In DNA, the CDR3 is TGTGCCAGTAGTATACGATGGGGGGCGCGAGATGAAAAACTGTTTTTT.

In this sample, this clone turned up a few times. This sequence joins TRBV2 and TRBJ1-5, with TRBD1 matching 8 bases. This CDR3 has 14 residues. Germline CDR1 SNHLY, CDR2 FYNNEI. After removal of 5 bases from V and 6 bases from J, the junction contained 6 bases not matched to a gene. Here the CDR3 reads CASSTRQGFQPQHF. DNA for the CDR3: TGTGCCAGCAGTACCCGACAGGGGTTTCAGCCCCAGCATTTT.

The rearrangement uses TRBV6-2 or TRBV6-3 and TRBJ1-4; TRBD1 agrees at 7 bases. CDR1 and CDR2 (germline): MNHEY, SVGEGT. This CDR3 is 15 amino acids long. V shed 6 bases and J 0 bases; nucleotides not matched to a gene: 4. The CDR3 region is CASSPDRATNEKLFF. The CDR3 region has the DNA TGTGCCAGCAGCCCCGACAGGGCAACTAATGAAAAACTGTTTTTT.

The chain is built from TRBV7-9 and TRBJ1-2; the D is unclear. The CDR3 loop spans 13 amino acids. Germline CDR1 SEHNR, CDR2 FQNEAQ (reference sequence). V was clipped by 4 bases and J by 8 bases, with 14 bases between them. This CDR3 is CASSSYSQGGYTF. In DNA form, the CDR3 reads TGTGCCAGCAGCTCCTATTCCCAAGGGGGCTACACCTTC.

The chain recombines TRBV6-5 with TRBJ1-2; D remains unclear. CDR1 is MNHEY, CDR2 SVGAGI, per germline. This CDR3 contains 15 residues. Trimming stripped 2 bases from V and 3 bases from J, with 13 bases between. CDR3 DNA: TGTGCCAGCAGTTACCGAAGCAGACCCGACTATGGCTACACCTTC. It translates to CASSYRSRPDYGYTF.

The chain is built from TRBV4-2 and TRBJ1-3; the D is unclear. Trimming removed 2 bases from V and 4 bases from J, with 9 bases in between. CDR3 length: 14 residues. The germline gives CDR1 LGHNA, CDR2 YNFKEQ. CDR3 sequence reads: CASSQRVEGNTIYF. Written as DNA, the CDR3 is TGTGCCAGCAGCCAAAGGGTTGAAGGAAACACCATATATTTT.

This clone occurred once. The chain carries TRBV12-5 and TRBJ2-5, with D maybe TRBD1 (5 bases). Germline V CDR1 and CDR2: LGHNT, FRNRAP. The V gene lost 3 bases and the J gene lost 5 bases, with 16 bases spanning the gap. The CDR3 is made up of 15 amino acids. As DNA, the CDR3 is TGTGCTAGTGGTTTAGGGGCCAGGCTAGGGGAGACCCAGTACTTC. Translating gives CASGLGARLGETQYF.

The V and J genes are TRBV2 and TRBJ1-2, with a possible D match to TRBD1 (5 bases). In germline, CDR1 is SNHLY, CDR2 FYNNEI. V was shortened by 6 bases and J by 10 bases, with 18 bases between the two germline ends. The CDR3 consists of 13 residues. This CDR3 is CASSLTTVVDYTF. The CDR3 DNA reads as TGTGCCAGCAGCCTAACGACAGTGGTGGACTACACCTTC.

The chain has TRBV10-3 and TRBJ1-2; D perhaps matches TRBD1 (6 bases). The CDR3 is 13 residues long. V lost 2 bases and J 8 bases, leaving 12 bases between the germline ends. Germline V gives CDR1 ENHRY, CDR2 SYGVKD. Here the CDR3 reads CAISEPDSNGYTF. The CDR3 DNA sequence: TGTGCCATCAGTGAGCCGGACAGTAACGGCTACACCTTC.

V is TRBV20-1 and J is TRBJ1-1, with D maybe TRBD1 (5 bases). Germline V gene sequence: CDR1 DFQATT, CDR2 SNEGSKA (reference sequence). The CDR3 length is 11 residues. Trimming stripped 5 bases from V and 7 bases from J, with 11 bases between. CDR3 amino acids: CSARRENEAFF. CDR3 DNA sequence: TGCAGTGCTCGCAGGGAGAATGAAGCTTTCTTT.

CDR3 DNA: TGTGCCAGCAGCCCTCAAGGGGGCACAGATACGCAGTATTTT. It encodes CASSPQGGTDTQYF. The rearrangement joins TRBV7-3 to TRBJ2-3; possible D gene TRBD1, 5 bases. Germline CDR1 is SGHTA and CDR2 is FQGTGA. The CDR3 runs to 14 residues. Trimming took 5 bases from V and 1 from J, leaving 10 bases between them.

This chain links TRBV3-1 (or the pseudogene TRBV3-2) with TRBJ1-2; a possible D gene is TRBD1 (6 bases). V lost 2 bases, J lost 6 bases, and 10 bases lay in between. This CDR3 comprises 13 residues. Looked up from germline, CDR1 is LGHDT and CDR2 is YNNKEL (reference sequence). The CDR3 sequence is CASSQWGGNGYTF. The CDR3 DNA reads TGTGCCAGCAGCCAATGGGGGGGCAATGGCTACACCTTC.

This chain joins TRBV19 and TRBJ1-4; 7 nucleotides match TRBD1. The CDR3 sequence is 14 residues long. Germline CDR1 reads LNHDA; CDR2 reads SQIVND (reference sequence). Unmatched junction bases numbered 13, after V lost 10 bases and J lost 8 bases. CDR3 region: CATVSTGKEEKLFF. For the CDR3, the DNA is TGTGCCACCGTCTCGACAGGGAAGGAGGAAAAACTGTTTTTT.

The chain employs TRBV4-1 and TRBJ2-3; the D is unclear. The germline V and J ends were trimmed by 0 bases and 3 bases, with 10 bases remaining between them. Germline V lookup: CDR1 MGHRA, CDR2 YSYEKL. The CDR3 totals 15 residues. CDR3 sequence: CASSQDSGRTDTQYF. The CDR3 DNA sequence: TGCGCCAGCAGCCAAGATAGTGGCCGAACAGATACGCAGTATTTT.

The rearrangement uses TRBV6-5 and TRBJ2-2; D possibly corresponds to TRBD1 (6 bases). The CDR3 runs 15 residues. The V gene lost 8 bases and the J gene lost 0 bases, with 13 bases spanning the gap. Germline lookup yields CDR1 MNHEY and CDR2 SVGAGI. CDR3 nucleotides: TGTGCCAGCCAGGGGCGAAACGCGAACACCGGGGAGCTGTTTTTT. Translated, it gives CASQGRNANTGELFF.

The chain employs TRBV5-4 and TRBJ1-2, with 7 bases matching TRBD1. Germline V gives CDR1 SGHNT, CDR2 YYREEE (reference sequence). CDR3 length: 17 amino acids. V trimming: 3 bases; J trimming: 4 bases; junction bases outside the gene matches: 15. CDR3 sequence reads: CASSSALQGTFIYGYTF. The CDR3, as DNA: TGTGCCAGCAGCTCGGCTCTACAGGGGACATTTATCTATGGCTACACCTTC.

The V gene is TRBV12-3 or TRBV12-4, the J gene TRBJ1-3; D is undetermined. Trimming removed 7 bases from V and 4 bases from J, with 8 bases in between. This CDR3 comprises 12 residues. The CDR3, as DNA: TGTGCCAGCACTTTCTCCGGAAACACCATATATTTT. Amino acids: CASTFSGNTIYF.

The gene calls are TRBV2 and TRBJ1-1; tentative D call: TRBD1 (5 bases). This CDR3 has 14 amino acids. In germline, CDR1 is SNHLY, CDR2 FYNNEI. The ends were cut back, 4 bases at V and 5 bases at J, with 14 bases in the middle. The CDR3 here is CASSAVGGNTEAFF. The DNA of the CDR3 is TGTGCCAGCAGTGCGGTGGGGGGAAATACTGAAGCTTTCTTT.

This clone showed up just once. The CDR3 DNA sequence: TGTGCCTTGGATTTACCCGTATTTACCTTC. It codes for CALDLPVFTF. V is TRBV30 and J is TRBJ1-2; D is unclear. This CDR3 region has 10 residues. Germline V gives CDR1 GTSNPN, CDR2 SVGIG (reference sequence). V lost 7 bases to trimming and J lost 14 bases, with 17 bases between them.

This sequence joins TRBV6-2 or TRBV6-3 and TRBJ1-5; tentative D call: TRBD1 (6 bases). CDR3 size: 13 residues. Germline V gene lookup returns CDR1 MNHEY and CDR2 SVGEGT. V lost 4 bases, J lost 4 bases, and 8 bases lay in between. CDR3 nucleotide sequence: TGTGCCAGCAGTTGGACAGAGAATCAGCCCCAGCATTTT. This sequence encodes CASSWTENQPQHF.

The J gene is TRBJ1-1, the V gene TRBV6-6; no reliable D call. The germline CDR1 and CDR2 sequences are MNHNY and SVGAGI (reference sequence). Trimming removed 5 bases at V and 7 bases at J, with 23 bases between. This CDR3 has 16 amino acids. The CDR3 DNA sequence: TGTGCCAGCAGTCCCGATAGTCCGGACCTTAACCTTGAAGCTTTCTTT. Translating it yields CASSPDSPDLNLEAFF.

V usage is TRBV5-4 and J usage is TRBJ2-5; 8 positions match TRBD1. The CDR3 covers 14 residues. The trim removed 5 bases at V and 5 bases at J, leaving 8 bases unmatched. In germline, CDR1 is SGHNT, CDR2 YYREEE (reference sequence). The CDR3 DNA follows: TGTGCCAGCAGTCGGGACAGGCCCCCGGAGACCCAGTACTTC. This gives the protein CASSRDRPPETQYF.

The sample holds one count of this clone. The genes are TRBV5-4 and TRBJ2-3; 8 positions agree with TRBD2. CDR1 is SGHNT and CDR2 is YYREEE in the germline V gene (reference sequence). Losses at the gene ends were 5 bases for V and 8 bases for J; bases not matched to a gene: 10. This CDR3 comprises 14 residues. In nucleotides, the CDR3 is TGTGCCAGCAGTATAGCGGGGCTGAAAGGTACGCAGTATTTT. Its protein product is CASSIAGLKGTQYF.

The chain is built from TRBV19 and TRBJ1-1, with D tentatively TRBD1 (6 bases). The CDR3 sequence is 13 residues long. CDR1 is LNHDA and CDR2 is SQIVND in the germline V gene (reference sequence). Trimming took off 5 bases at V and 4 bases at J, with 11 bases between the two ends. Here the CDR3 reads CASSEGEGTEAFF. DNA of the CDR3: TGTGCCAGTAGTGAGGGGGAAGGCACTGAAGCTTTCTTT.

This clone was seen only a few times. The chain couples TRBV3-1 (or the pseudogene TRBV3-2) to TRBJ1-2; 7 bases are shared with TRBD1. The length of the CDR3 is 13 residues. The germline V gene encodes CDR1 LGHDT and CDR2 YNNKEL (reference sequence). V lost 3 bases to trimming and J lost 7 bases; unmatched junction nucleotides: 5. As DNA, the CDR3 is TGTGCCAGCAGCCAGCCACAGGGGAGTGGCTACACCTTC. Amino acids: CASSQPQGSGYTF.